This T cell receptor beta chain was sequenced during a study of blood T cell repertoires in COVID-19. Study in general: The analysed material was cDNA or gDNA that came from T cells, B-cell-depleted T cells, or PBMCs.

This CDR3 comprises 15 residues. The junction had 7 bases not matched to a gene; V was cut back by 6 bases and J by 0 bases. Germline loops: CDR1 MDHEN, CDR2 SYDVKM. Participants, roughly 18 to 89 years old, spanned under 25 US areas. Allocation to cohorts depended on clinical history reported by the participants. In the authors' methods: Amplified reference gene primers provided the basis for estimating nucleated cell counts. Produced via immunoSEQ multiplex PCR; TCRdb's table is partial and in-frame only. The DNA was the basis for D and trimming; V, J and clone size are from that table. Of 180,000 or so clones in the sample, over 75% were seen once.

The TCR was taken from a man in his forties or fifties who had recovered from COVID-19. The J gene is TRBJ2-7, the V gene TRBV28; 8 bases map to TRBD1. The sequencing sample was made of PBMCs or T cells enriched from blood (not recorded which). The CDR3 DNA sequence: TGTGCCAGCAGGTACAACAGGGGGGCCTCCTACGAGCAGTACTTC. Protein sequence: CASRYNRGASYEQYF.